This TCR beta chain comes out of a study of PD-L1 blockade in urothelial cancer. Study background: Once treatment had started, blood was analyzed at 3 weeks (second dose) and again at 6 weeks. Whole-study findings and limits: Tumor-associated clones in the blood of durable-benefit patients grew more at 3 weeks.

Trimming took off 2 bases at V and 1 base at J, with 4 bases between the two ends. CDR1 and CDR2 (germline): SQVTM, ANQGSEA. The CDR3 runs 12 residues. Note on this clone: As yet, its antigen is unknown.

Some clones are missing from TCRdb's copy, which holds only in-frame ones; the method was immunoSEQ multiplex PCR. The sample has 35,000 to 50,000 clones; 70% to 90% are singletons. Stated time point: pretreatment peripheral blood. Material: PBMCs, obtained around atezolizumab (anti-PD-L1) treatment. The source is a man in his 60s with urothelial cancer. The chain employs TRBV29-1 and TRBJ2-3; no reliable D call. DNA for the CDR3: TGCAGCGTTGAACAGGGCACAGATACGCAGTATTTT. Its translation: CSVEQGTDTQYF.